These 12 T cell receptor beta chains were sequenced from one sample in a study of beta chain features in type 1 diabetes. Findings and limits, study-wide: The study found moderately but significantly shorter TCRB CDR3s in all four CD4+ subsets of Type 1 diabetes patients.

No antigen is known for these receptors. The whole isolated RNA underwent reverse transcription, so sequencing captured expressed TCRB transcripts. Clones were sequenced by immunoSEQ multiplex PCR, and TCRdb holds only the in-frame ones, with some missing. This sample has nearly 700,000 clones, with about an eighth found just once. Sequences were obtained from naive CD4+ T cells from blood. The receptors stem from a man between 18 and 35 years old with type 1 diabetes.

The V and J genes are TRBV9 and TRBJ1-2, with a tentative D call TRBD1 (5 bases). Trimming removed 0 bases at V and 2 bases at J, with 8 bases between. CDR1 is SGDLS, CDR2 YYNGEE, per germline. CDR3 length: 14 residues. The CDR3 protein is CASSVDAGNYGYTF. The CDR3 nucleotides are TGTGCCAGCAGCGTAGATGCAGGGAACTATGGCTACACCTTC.

About this clone itself: At the DNA level, this CDR3 is encoded by other sequences in the same sample as well. The chain is built from TRBV11-2 and TRBJ2-7, with TRBD1 identical over 8 bases. CDR1 is SGHAT, CDR2 FQNNGV, per germline. The junction had 3 bases not matched to a gene; V was cut back by 4 bases and J by 4 bases. The CDR3 is made up of 13 amino acids. In DNA form, the CDR3 reads TGTGCCAGCAGCTCCGACAGGGGTTACGAGCAGTACTTC. This encodes CASSSDRGYEQYF. The whole variable domain, remainder taken from reference TRBV11-2 and TRBJ2-7, is EAGVAQSPRYKIIEKRQSVAFWCNPISGHATLYWYQQILGQGPKLLIQFQNNGVVDDSQLPKDRFSAERLKGVDSTLKIQPAKLEDSAVYLCASSSDRGYEQYFGPGTRLTVT.

For this clone: Germline is not matched at one junction end, which may reflect a read error. The chain combines TRBV29-1 with TRBJ1-1; 8 bases map to TRBD1. This CDR3 contains 11 residues. Germline CDR1 and CDR2: SQVTM and ANQGSEA. This CDR3 reads CSVEPSGQVLF. In DNA, the CDR3 is TGCAGCGTTGAACCCTCGGGACAGGTCCTTTTT.

The rearrangement joins TRBV30 to TRBJ1-6; 10 bases map to TRBD1. The CDR3 length is 13 residues. Germline V CDR1 and CDR2: GTSNPN, SVGIG (reference sequence). Trimming took 7 bases from V and 9 from J; bases not matched to a gene: 6. CDR3 region: CAYSGQGGSPLHF. Written as DNA, the CDR3 is TGTGCCTACTCAGGACAGGGGGGTTCACCCCTCCACTTT.

In this sample, this clone turned up a few times. In DNA, the CDR3 is TGCGCCAGCAGCCAGGGTGGGACAGGGAACAATGGCTACACCTTC. Its protein product is CASSQGGTGNNGYTF. The V gene is TRBV4-1, the J gene TRBJ1-2, with 9 positions matching TRBD1. V was clipped by 3 bases and J by 6 bases; unmatched bases: 8. CDR1 MGHRA and CDR2 YSYEKL come from the germline V gene. The CDR3 consists of 15 residues.

The J gene is TRBJ1-2, the V gene TRBV14, with 9 bases that match TRBD1. Germline loops: CDR1 SGHDN, CDR2 FVKESK. V trimming: 4 bases; J trimming: 8 bases; junction bases outside the gene matches: 11. This CDR3 region has 15 residues. Here the CDR3 reads CASSLRPGQGVGYTF. The CDR3 region has the DNA TGTGCCAGCAGCCTCCGACCGGGACAGGGTGTGGGCTACACCTTC.

In its sample, this clone was seen a few times. CDR3 DNA sequence: TGTGCCAGCAGCGTAGGCGGCGAGGGAAGTCAGCCCCAGCATTTT. This codes for CASSVGGEGSQPQHF. The rearrangement uses TRBV9 and TRBJ1-5; D unresolved. From germline, CDR1 is SGDLS and CDR2 YYNGEE. V gave up 0 bases and J gave up 6 bases, with 13 bases separating them. The CDR3 has 15 amino acids.

This clone was seen only a few times. The chain combines TRBV7-2 with TRBJ1-1; no firm D call. The CDR3 is 15 residues long. CDR1 and CDR2 (germline): SGHTA, FQGNSA. V was trimmed by 1 base and J by 8 bases, leaving 17 bases between them. CDR3 nucleotides: TGTGCCAGCAGCTTAGGTCTGATTCCGGAATCCGAAGCTTTCTTT. It encodes CASSLGLIPESEAFF.

This clone turned up a few times. The rearrangement uses TRBV6-5 and TRBJ2-3, with no clear D. CDR1 is MNHEY, CDR2 SVGAGI, per germline. Trimming took off 8 bases at V and 5 bases at J, with 17 bases between the two ends. This CDR3 has 14 residues. CDR3 DNA sequence: TGTGCCAGCGTGCCCGCAAGAGGTGGAGATACGCAGTATTTT. It encodes CASVPARGGDTQYF.

A word on this clone: The same CDR3 can be traced to other DNA sequences in this sample. The chain employs TRBV5-1 and TRBJ2-3; tentatively, D is TRBD1 (5 bases). The CDR3 covers 15 residues. V was pared by 0 bases and J by 2 bases, with 10 bases between. The V gene's germline CDR1 is SGHRS and CDR2 YFSETQ. This CDR3 is CASSLEGQPTDTQYF. The CDR3 nucleotides read TGCGCCAGCAGCTTGGAGGGGCAGCCCACAGATACGCAGTATTTT.

This clone was recorded a few times. The chain links TRBV9 to TRBJ1-6; no firm D call. CDR1 and CDR2 from the germline V gene are SGDLS and YYNGEE. Trimming stripped 0 bases from V and 8 bases from J, with 12 bases between. The CDR3 extends over 15 amino acids. CDR3 region: CASSVGAGSDSPLHF. In DNA form, the CDR3 reads TGTGCCAGCAGCGTAGGGGCCGGGAGTGATTCACCCCTCCACTTT.

This clone was seen at least ten times. This CDR3 is also generated by other DNA sequences in the sample. This chain joins TRBV30 and TRBJ2-7; D unresolved. This CDR3 comprises 11 residues. Trimming stripped 2 bases from V and 1 base from J, with 3 bases between. CDR1 is GTSNPN and CDR2 is SVGIG in the germline V gene (reference sequence). The CDR3 DNA is TGTGCCTGGAGTATTTCCTACGAGCAGTACTTC. Amino acid sequence: CAWSISYEQYF.